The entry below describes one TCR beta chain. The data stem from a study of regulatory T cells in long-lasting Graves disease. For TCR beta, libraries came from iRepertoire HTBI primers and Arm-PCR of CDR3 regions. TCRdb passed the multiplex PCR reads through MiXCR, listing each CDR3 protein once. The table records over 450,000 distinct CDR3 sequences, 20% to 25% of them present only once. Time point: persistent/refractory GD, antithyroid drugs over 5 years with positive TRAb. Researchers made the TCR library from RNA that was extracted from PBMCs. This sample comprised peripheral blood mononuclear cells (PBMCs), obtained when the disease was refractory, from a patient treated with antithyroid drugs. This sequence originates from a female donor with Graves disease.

This chain's CDR3 is CASSAGVGNTEAFF. The CDR3 DNA follows: TGTGCCAGCAGCGCCGGGGTGGGGAACACTGAAGCTTTCTTT. The chain uses TRBV9 and TRBJ1-1; D unclear. Germline assignment: CDR1 SGDLS and CDR2 YYNGEE. The CDR3 has 14 residues. Trimming shortened V by 3 bases and J by 1 base, and 10 bases separated the two germline ends.